The T cell receptor beta chain described here comes from a study of T cell changes during pregnancy in multiple sclerosis (dated by TCRdb to about 2019). In the study overall: In women with multiple sclerosis, the researchers looked at how the T cell repertoire shifted as pregnancy progressed.

V and J are trimmed by 3 bases and 4 bases, and the gene matches miss 2 bases of the junction. Reading the germline V gene gives CDR1 KGHSH and CDR2 LQKENI. The CDR3, cysteine through phenylalanine, is 15 amino acids long. Here the CDR3 DNA is all that survives: 45 bases in frame from base 1. Library preparation employed the immunoSEQ multiplex PCR assay. Held by TCRdb, this immuneACCESS table contains in-frame sequences only and omits some clones. Under half of the omission traces to an unresolved V gene where checked; the cause of the rest is unknown. The sample profile shows approximately 79,000 clones; just under 95% of them were found once. The ten largest clones capture less than 0.85% of the sample. Comment on this clone: The clone's antigen remains unknown. The input lacks base qualities; no much larger clone sits a single base away.

Recombination connected TRBV18 to TRBJ1-6; 8 bases in between match TRBD1. This TCR was recovered from a female donor in good health, enrolled as a control in a pregnancy study. Material: peripheral blood, obtained in the second trimester of pregnancy. The DNA sequence is as follows: TGTGCCAGCTCACCGGGACAGGATTATAATTCACCCCTCCACTTT. Its product reads: CASSPGQDYNSPLHF.